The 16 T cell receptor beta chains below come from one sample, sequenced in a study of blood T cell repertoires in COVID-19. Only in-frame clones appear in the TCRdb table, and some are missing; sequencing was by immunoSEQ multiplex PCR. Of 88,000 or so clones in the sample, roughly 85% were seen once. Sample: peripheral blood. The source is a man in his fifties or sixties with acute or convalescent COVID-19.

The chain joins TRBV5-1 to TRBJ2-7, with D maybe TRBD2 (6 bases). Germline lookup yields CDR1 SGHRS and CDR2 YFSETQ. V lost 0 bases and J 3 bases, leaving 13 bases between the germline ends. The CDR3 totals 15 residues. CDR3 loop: CASSLASEANYEQYF. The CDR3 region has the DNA TGCGCCAGCAGCTTGGCTAGCGAAGCAAACTACGAGCAGTACTTC.

This chain's CDR3 is CASSWGIGVQETQYF. Written as DNA, the CDR3 is TGTGCCAGCAGCTGGGGTATCGGGGTTCAAGAGACCCAGTACTTC. This chain connects TRBV7-2 to TRBJ2-5; the D gene is possibly TRBD2 (5 bases). V dropped 4 bases and J dropped 2 bases, with 14 bases sitting between them. CDR3 size: 15 residues. CDR1 is SGHTA, CDR2 FQGNSA, per germline.

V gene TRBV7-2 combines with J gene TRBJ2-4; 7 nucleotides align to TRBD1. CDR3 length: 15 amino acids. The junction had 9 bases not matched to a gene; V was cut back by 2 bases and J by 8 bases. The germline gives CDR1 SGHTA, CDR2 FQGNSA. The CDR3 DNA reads TGTGCCAGCAGCTTAAAAGGGGGCGGAGGTGACATTCAGTACTTC. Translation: CASSLKGGGGDIQYF.

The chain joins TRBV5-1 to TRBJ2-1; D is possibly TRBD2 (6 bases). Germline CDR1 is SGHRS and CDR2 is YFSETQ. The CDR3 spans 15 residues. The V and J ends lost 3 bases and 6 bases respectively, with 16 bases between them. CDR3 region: CASSSTRSYSNEQFF. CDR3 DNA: TGCGCCAGCAGCTCGACTAGAAGTTATTCCAATGAGCAGTTCTTC.

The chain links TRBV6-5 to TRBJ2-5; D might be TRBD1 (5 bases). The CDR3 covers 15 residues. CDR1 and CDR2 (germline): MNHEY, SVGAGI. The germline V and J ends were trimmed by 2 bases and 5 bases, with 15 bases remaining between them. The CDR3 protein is CASSYRGLEGETQYF. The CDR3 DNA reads TGTGCCAGCAGTTACAGGGGTTTGGAAGGCGAGACCCAGTACTTC.

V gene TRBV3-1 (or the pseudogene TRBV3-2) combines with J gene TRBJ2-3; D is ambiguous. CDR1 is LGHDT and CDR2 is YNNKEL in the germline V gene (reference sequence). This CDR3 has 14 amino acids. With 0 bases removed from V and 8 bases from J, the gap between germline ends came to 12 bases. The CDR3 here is CASSQDRATPTQYF. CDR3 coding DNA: TGTGCCAGCAGCCAAGATCGAGCGACTCCTACGCAGTATTTT.

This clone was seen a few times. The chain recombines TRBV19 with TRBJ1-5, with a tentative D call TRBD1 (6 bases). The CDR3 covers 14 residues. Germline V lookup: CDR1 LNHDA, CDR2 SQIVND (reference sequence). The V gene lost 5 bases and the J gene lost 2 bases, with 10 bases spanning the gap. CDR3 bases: TGTGCCAGTAGTCCACAGGGTGGCAATCAGCCCCAGCATTTT. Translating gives CASSPQGGNQPQHF.

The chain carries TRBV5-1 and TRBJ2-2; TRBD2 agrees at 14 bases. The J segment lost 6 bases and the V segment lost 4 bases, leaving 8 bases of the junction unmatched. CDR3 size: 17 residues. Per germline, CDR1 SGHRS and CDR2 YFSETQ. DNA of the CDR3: TGCGCCAGCAGCCCCGGGACTAGCGGGAGAGTTGCCGGGGAGCTGTTTTTT. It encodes CASSPGTSGRVAGELFF.

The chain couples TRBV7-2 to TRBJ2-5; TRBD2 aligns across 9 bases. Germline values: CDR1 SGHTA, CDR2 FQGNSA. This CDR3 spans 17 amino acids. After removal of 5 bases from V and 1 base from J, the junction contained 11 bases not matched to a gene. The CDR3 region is CASSRGGARGGQETQYF. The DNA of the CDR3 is TGTGCCAGCAGCAGGGGCGGGGCGCGGGGGGGCCAAGAGACCCAGTACTTC.

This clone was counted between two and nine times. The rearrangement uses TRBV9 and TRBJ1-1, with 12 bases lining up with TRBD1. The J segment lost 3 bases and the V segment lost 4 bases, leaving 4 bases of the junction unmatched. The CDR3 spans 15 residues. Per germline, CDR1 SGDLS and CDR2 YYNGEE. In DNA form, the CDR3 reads TGTGCCAGCAGCTTCGGGACAGGGGGCGACACTGAAGCTTTCTTT. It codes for CASSFGTGGDTEAFF.

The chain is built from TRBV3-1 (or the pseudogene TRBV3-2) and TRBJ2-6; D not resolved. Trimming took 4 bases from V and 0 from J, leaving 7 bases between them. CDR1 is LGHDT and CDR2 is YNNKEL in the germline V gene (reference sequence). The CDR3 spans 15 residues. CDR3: CASSRPSSGANVLTF. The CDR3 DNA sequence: TGTGCCAGCAGCCGTCCTAGCTCTGGGGCCAACGTCCTGACTTTC.

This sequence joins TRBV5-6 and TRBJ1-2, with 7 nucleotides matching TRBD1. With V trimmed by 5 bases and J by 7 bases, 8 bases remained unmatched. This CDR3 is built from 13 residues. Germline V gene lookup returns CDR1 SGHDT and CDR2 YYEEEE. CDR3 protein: CASSPTGTVGYTF. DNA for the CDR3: TGTGCCAGCAGTCCGACCGGGACAGTTGGCTACACCTTC.

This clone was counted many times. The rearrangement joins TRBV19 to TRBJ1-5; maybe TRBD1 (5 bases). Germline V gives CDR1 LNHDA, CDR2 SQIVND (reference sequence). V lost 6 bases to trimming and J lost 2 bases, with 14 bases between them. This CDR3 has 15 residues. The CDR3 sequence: CASSLGAGRNQPQHF. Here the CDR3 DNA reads TGTGCCAGTAGCCTCGGCGCAGGGCGCAATCAGCCCCAGCATTTT. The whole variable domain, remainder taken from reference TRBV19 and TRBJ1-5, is DGGITQSPKYLFRKEGQNVTLSCEQNLNHDAMYWYRQDPGQGLRLIYYSQIVNDFQKGDIAEGYSVSREKKESFPLTVTSAQKNPTAFYLCASSLGAGRNQPQHFGDGTRLSIL.

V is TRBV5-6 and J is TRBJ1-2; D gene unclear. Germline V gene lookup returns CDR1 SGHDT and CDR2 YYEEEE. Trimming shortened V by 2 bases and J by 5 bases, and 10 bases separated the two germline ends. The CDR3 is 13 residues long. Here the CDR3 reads CASSFDAPYGYTF. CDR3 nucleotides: TGTGCCAGCAGCTTCGATGCGCCTTATGGCTACACCTTC.

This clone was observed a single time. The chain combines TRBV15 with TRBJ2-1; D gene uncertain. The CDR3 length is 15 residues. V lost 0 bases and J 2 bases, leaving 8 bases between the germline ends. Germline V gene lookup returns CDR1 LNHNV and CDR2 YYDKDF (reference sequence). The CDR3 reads CATSRDKLTYNEQFF. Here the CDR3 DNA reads TGTGCCACCAGCAGAGATAAACTAACCTACAATGAGCAGTTCTTC.

The CDR3 DNA is TGCGCCAGCAGCCAAGTACCCCAGGGAAATGAGCAGTTCTTC. Its translation: CASSQVPQGNEQFF. The chain employs TRBV4-1 and TRBJ2-1; D perhaps matches TRBD1 (5 bases). Per the germline V gene, CDR1 is MGHRA and CDR2 is YSYEKL. This CDR3 comprises 14 residues. V lost 1 base and J 7 bases, leaving 11 bases between the germline ends.